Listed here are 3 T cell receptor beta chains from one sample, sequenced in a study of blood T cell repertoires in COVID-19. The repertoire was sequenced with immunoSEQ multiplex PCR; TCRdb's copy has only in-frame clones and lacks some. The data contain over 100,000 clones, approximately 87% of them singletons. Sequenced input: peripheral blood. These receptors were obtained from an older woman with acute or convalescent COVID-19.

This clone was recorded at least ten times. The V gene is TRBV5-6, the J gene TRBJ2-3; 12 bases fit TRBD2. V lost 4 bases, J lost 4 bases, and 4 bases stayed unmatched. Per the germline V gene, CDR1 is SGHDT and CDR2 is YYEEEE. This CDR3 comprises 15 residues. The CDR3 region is CASSLTSGGADTQYF. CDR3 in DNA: TGTGCCAGCAGCCTGACTAGCGGGGGTGCAGATACGCAGTATTTT.

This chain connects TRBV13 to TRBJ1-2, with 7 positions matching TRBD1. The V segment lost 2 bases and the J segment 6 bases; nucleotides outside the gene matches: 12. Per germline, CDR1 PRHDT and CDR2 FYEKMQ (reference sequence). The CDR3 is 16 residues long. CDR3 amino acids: CASSLSLETGWDGYTF. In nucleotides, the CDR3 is TGTGCCAGCAGCTTAAGTTTAGAGACAGGGTGGGATGGCTACACCTTC.

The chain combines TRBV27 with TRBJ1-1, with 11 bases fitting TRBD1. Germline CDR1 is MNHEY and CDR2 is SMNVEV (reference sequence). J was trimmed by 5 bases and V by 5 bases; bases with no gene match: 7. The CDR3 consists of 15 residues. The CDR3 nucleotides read TGTGCCAGCAGTCCCGGGGACAGGGGGGGGACTGAAGCTTTCTTT. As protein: CASSPGDRGGTEAFF.